The rows below give T cell receptor beta chains drawn from one sample of a study of cytomegalovirus exposure and HLA in healthy donors. Clones were sequenced by immunoSEQ multiplex PCR, and TCRdb holds only the in-frame ones, with some missing. Its table lists about 130,000 clones. Sequencing used PBMCs. The receptor set was obtained from a woman between 35 and 50 years old in good health and CMV-seropositive. CDR3s include the opening cysteine and the closing phenylalanine or tryptophan. Fields, in order: CDR3 protein, CDR3 DNA, V gene, J gene, D gene. A D gene is named only where the DNA matches it firmly.

CDR3 protein: CAWNSSGSHNEQFF
CDR3 DNA: TGTGCCTGGAATTCTAGCGGGAGCCACAATGAGCAGTTCTTC
V gene: TRBV30
J gene: TRBJ2-1
D gene: TRBD2

CDR3 protein: CASSEEGLSGLYEQFF
CDR3 DNA: TGTGCCAGCAGCGAGGAAGGACTTAGCGGGCTTTATGAGCAGTTCTTC
V gene: TRBV11-2
J gene: TRBJ2-1
D gene: TRBD2

CDR3 protein: CASSQDPQGWAAMNTEAFF
CDR3 DNA: TGTGCCAGCAGCCAAGATCCACAGGGGTGGGCAGCTATGAACACTGAAGCTTTCTTT
V gene: TRBV14
J gene: TRBJ1-1
D gene: TRBD1

CDR3 protein: CASRQSQGESTGELFF
CDR3 DNA: TGTGCCAGCAGGCAAAGTCAGGGGGAGAGTACCGGGGAGCTGTTTTTT
V gene: TRBV7-6
J gene: TRBJ2-2
D gene: TRBD1

CDR3 protein: CASSILQLTGELFF
CDR3 DNA: TGTGCCAGTAGTATATTACAGCTCACCGGGGAGCTGTTTTTT
V gene: TRBV19
J gene: TRBJ2-2
D gene: -

CDR3 protein: CASSTGLAGNGYNEQFF
CDR3 DNA: TGCGCCAGCAGCACGGGACTAGCGGGAAATGGTTACAATGAGCAGTTCTTC
V gene: TRBV5-1
J gene: TRBJ2-1
D gene: TRBD2

CDR3 protein: CASSLSGRFVANEQFF
CDR3 DNA: TGTGCCAGCAGCTTAAGCGGCCGGTTTGTCGCCAATGAGCAGTTCTTC
V gene: TRBV7-3
J gene: TRBJ2-1
D gene: -

CDR3 protein: CATSGGDRGAAEAFF
CDR3 DNA: TGTGCCACCAGCGGAGGGGACAGGGGGGCGGCTGAAGCTTTCTTT
V gene: TRBV15
J gene: TRBJ1-1
D gene: TRBD1

CDR3 protein: CASSPTGRADTQYF
CDR3 DNA: TGTGCCAGCAGCCCGACAGGGCGGGCAGATACGCAGTATTTT
V gene: TRBV5-4
J gene: TRBJ2-3
D gene: TRBD1

CDR3 protein: CASSQDVSRVNEKLFF
CDR3 DNA: TGCGCCAGCAGCCAAGATGTTTCCAGGGTAAATGAAAAACTGTTTTTT
V gene: TRBV4-3
J gene: TRBJ1-4
D gene: -

CDR3 protein: CASSFLGGDQPQHF
CDR3 DNA: TGCGCCAGCAGCTTCTTAGGGGGTGATCAGCCCCAGCATTTT
V gene: TRBV5-1
J gene: TRBJ1-5
D gene: -

CDR3 protein: CASSFGQGAPGELFF
CDR3 DNA: TGTGCCAGCAGCTTCGGACAGGGGGCGCCTGGGGAGCTGTTTTTT
V gene: TRBV7-9
J gene: TRBJ2-2
D gene: TRBD1

CDR3 protein: CASSLGWREATDTQYF
CDR3 DNA: TGTGCCAGCAGCTTGGGATGGCGGGAGGCCACAGATACGCAGTATTTT
V gene: TRBV11-3
J gene: TRBJ2-3
D gene: TRBD2

CDR3 protein: CASARLAGAYNEQFF
CDR3 DNA: TGTGCCAGTGCCCGCCTAGCGGGAGCCTACAATGAGCAGTTCTTC
V gene: TRBV19
J gene: TRBJ2-1
D gene: TRBD2

CDR3 protein: CASTTGGKTDTQYF
CDR3 DNA: TGCGCCAGCACGACGGGAGGGAAAACAGATACGCAGTATTTT
V gene: TRBV5-1
J gene: TRBJ2-3
D gene: TRBD2

CDR3 protein: CAWSEQLNTGELFF
CDR3 DNA: TGTGCCTGGAGTGAACAGCTGAACACCGGGGAGCTGTTTTTT
V gene: TRBV30
J gene: TRBJ2-2
D gene: -

CDR3 protein: CASSRVDSSAGGNTIYF
CDR3 DNA: TGTGCCAGCAGCCGAGTAGACAGTTCTGCTGGGGGAAACACCATATATTTT
V gene: TRBV27
J gene: TRBJ1-3
D gene: -

CDR3 protein: CASSALAGDPKTTYEQYF
CDR3 DNA: TGTGCCAGCAGTGCCCTAGCGGGGGACCCAAAAACTACCTACGAGCAGTACTTC
V gene: TRBV6-1
J gene: TRBJ2-7
D gene: TRBD2

CDR3 protein: CASSQAGVSTDTQYF
CDR3 DNA: TGTGCCAGCAGCCAAGCGGGAGTTAGCACAGATACGCAGTATTTT
V gene: TRBV7-9
J gene: TRBJ2-3
D gene: TRBD2

CDR3 protein: CASSQGSGMALYEQYF
CDR3 DNA: TGCGCCAGCAGCCAAGGTAGCGGGATGGCCCTCTACGAGCAGTACTTC
V gene: TRBV4-1
J gene: TRBJ2-7
D gene: TRBD2

CDR3 protein: CASSLPTGSEEQYF
CDR3 DNA: TGTGCCAGCAGCTTACCGACAGGAAGCGAAGAGCAGTACTTC
V gene: TRBV13
J gene: TRBJ2-7
D gene: -

CDR3 protein: CTSSQRGGIASYEQYF
CDR3 DNA: TGCACCAGCAGCCAACGGGGCGGGATTGCCTCCTACGAGCAGTACTTC
V gene: TRBV1
J gene: TRBJ2-7
D gene: -

CDR3 protein: CASSTTGYYGYTF
CDR3 DNA: TGTGCCAGTAGTACCACGGGGTATTATGGCTACACCTTC
V gene: TRBV19
J gene: TRBJ1-2
D gene: -

CDR3 protein: CASSFTETGELFF
CDR3 DNA: TGCGCCAGCAGCTTCACAGAGACCGGGGAGCTGTTTTTT
V gene: TRBV5-1
J gene: TRBJ2-2
D gene: -

CDR3 protein: CASSSGQGDYEQYF
CDR3 DNA: TGCGCCAGCAGCTCTGGACAGGGGGACTACGAGCAGTACTTC
V gene: TRBV5-1
J gene: TRBJ2-7
D gene: TRBD1

CDR3 protein: CASSSRQYNEQFF
CDR3 DNA: TGTGCCAGCAGTTCCCGACAGTACAATGAGCAGTTCTTC
V gene: TRBV27
J gene: TRBJ2-1
D gene: -

CDR3 protein: CASSLAGQGRVTEAFF
CDR3 DNA: TGCGCCAGCAGCTTGGCAGGACAGGGCCGAGTGACTGAAGCTTTCTTT
V gene: TRBV5-1
J gene: TRBJ1-1
D gene: TRBD1

CDR3 protein: CASSPPTGRSGNTIYF
CDR3 DNA: TGTGCCAGCTCACCTCCGACAGGCCGCTCTGGAAACACCATATATTTT
V gene: TRBV18
J gene: TRBJ1-3
D gene: -

CDR3 protein: CASSVAVTRSGPYQPQHF
CDR3 DNA: TGTGCCAGCAGCGTAGCCGTAACAAGGTCGGGTCCCTATCAGCCCCAGCATTTT
V gene: TRBV9
J gene: TRBJ1-5
D gene: -

CDR3 protein: CASSLSASGSGEQYF
CDR3 DNA: TGTGCCAGCAGCTTATCGGCTAGCGGGAGCGGCGAGCAGTACTTC
V gene: TRBV11-3
J gene: TRBJ2-7
D gene: TRBD2

CDR3 protein: CASSLASDSSYEQYF
CDR3 DNA: TGTGCCAGCAGCTTAGCCAGCGACAGCTCCTACGAGCAGTACTTC
V gene: TRBV7-6
J gene: TRBJ2-7
D gene: -

CDR3 protein: CASSGTQNTGELFF
CDR3 DNA: TGTGCCAGCAGTGGGACACAGAACACCGGGGAGCTGTTTTTT
V gene: TRBV27
J gene: TRBJ2-2
D gene: -

CDR3 protein: CASSRLLAAADTQYF
CDR3 DNA: TGCGCCAGCAGCCGCCTACTAGCGGCCGCAGATACGCAGTATTTT
V gene: TRBV4-1
J gene: TRBJ2-3
D gene: TRBD2

CDR3 protein: CASRPSGTAETHEQYF
CDR3 DNA: TGTGCCAGCAGGCCGAGCGGGACGGCCGAAACCCACGAGCAGTACTTC
V gene: TRBV7-9
J gene: TRBJ2-7
D gene: TRBD2

CDR3 protein: CSVDRAWGYTF
CDR3 DNA: TGCAGCGTGGACAGGGCATGGGGCTACACCTTC
V gene: TRBV29-1
J gene: TRBJ1-2
D gene: TRBD1

CDR3 protein: CASSLGGVKEAFF
CDR3 DNA: TGTGCCAGCAGCTTAGGGGGGGTCAAAGAAGCTTTCTTT
V gene: TRBV7-9
J gene: TRBJ1-1
D gene: -

CDR3 protein: CASSMTSGRPYNEQFF
CDR3 DNA: TGTGCCAGCAGCATGACTAGCGGGAGACCCTACAATGAGCAGTTCTTC
V gene: TRBV7-3
J gene: TRBJ2-1
D gene: TRBD2

CDR3 protein: CASSYLWGRETQYF
CDR3 DNA: TGTGCCAGCAGTTATTTGTGGGGGAGGGAGACCCAGTACTTC
V gene: TRBV6-5
J gene: TRBJ2-5
D gene: -

CDR3 protein: CASSYTPGSGETQYF
CDR3 DNA: TGTGCCAGCAGTTACACCCCCGGGAGCGGTGAGACCCAGTACTTC
V gene: TRBV6-6
J gene: TRBJ2-5
D gene: -

CDR3 protein: CASSLPGSTEAFF
CDR3 DNA: TGTGCCAGCAGCCTACCGGGGTCGACTGAAGCTTTCTTT
V gene: TRBV7-9
J gene: TRBJ1-1
D gene: -

CDR3 protein: CASGLHGDSLVGELFF
CDR3 DNA: TGTGCCAGCGGGTTGCACGGGGATTCATTGGTCGGGGAGCTGTTTTTT
V gene: TRBV28
J gene: TRBJ2-2
D gene: -

CDR3 protein: CAISDREVGWGQGNQPQHF
CDR3 DNA: TGTGCCATCAGTGATAGAGAAGTAGGGTGGGGACAGGGGAATCAGCCCCAGCATTTT
V gene: TRBV10-3
J gene: TRBJ1-5
D gene: TRBD1

CDR3 protein: CAVRDRVSYEQYF
CDR3 DNA: TGTGCCGTCCGGGACAGGGTGTCCTACGAGCAGTACTTC
V gene: TRBV28
J gene: TRBJ2-7
D gene: TRBD1

CDR3 protein: CASGPSGRLTDTQYF
CDR3 DNA: TGTGCCAGCGGCCCTAGCGGGAGGCTCACAGATACGCAGTATTTT
V gene: TRBV7-6
J gene: TRBJ2-3
D gene: TRBD2

CDR3 protein: CASSLDRVEAFF
CDR3 DNA: TGTGCCAGCTCACTAGACAGGGTTGAAGCTTTCTTT
V gene: TRBV18
J gene: TRBJ1-1
D gene: TRBD1

CDR3 protein: CASSMGKRRDRFRGGLVNEQFF
CDR3 DNA: TGTGCCAGTAGTATGGGGAAACGCCGGGACAGGTTCAGGGGGGGGTTGGTCAATGAGCAGTTCTTC
V gene: TRBV19
J gene: TRBJ2-1
D gene: -

CDR3 protein: CASSPQGAPGDYGYTF
CDR3 DNA: TGTGCCAGTAGTCCCCAGGGTGCCCCTGGGGACTATGGCTACACCTTC
V gene: TRBV19
J gene: TRBJ1-2
D gene: -

CDR3 protein: CASSVAGQGKEKLFF
CDR3 DNA: TGTGCCAGCAGCGTAGCGGGACAGGGAAAGGAAAAACTGTTTTTT
V gene: TRBV9
J gene: TRBJ1-4
D gene: TRBD1

CDR3 protein: CASSQGLAGAYEQYF
CDR3 DNA: TGCGCCAGCAGCCAGGGACTAGCGGGAGCGTACGAGCAGTACTTC
V gene: TRBV5-1
J gene: TRBJ2-7
D gene: TRBD2

CDR3 protein: CASSLNGEQYF
CDR3 DNA: TGCGCCAGCAGCCTCAACGGCGAGCAGTACTTC
V gene: TRBV5-1
J gene: TRBJ2-7
D gene: -